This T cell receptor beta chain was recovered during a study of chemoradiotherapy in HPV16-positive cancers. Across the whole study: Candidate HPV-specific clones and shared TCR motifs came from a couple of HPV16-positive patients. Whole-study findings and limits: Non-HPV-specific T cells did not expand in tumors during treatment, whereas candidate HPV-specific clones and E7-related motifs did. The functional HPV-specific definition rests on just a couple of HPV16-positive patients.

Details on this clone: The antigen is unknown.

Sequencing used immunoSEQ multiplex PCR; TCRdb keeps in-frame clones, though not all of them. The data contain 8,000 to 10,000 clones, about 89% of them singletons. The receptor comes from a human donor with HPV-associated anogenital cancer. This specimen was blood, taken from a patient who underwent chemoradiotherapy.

DNA of the CDR3: TGTGCCAGCAGCTTGGGGGCCCAGCCCGAGCAGTTCTTC. It specifies CASSLGAQPEQFF. The V gene is TRBV5-4, the J gene TRBJ2-1; D gene unclear. V was pared by 0 bases and J by 10 bases, with 11 bases between. CDR1 is SGHNT, CDR2 YYREEE, per germline (reference sequence). The CDR3 has 13 amino acids. The entire variable domain, with the rest obtained from reference TRBV5-4 and TRBJ2-1, is as follows: ETGVTQSPTHLIKTRGQQVTLRCSSQSGHNTVSWYQQALGQGPQFIFQYYREEENGRGNFPPRFSGLQFPNYSSELNVNALELDDSALYLCASSLGAQPEQFFGPGTRLTVL.